One and the same sample provided the 17 T cell receptor beta chains below, sequenced in a study of graft-versus-host responses after intestinal transplantation. These receptors have no identified antigens. Profiling relied on immunoSEQ multiplex PCR, and the TCRdb table lists in-frame clones only, not all of them. This table has roughly 39,000 clones, 90% to 95% appearing once. The sequences come from unstimulated CD8+ T cells sorted from spleen or lymph node cells, collected before transplant. The receptors were sampled from a human donor who was the organ donor for an intestinal transplant.

The rearrangement joins TRBV6-6 to TRBJ2-7, with unresolved D. The V end was cut by 5 bases, the J end by 3 bases, with 11 bases between. Germline CDR1 reads MNHNY; CDR2 reads SVGAGI (reference sequence). This CDR3 region has 13 residues. This CDR3 is CASSPTDYYEQYF. CDR3 nucleotides: TGTGCCAGCAGTCCCACAGATTACTACGAGCAGTACTTC.

This chain links TRBV7-3 with TRBJ1-1; possible D gene TRBD1, 6 bases. Per the germline V gene, CDR1 is SGHTA and CDR2 is FQGTGA. This CDR3 is 15 amino acids long. The V end lost 5 bases, the J end lost 4 bases, and 17 bases lay between the germline ends. CDR3 sequence reads: CASSLTGTPSTEAFF. In nucleotides, the CDR3 is TGTGCCAGCAGCCTTACAGGGACCCCGAGCACTGAAGCTTTCTTT.

V is TRBV5-4 and J is TRBJ2-7; 7 bases map to TRBD2. Germline CDR1 is SGHNT and CDR2 is YYREEE (reference sequence). The CDR3 length is 15 residues. V dropped 0 bases and J dropped 3; count of bases not matched to a gene: 6. CDR3 bases: TGTGCCAGCAGCTTGGATCCAGCGGGGTACTACGAGCAGTACTTC. Its translation is CASSLDPAGYYEQYF.

This clone has a single count. V gene TRBV7-2 combines with J gene TRBJ1-3, with a tentative D call TRBD1 (5 bases). V dropped 5 bases and J dropped 4 bases, with 18 bases sitting between them. The CDR3 extends over 16 amino acids. Germline lookup yields CDR1 SGHTA and CDR2 FQGNSA. CDR3 DNA sequence: TGTGCCAGCAGCATGGACAATACTGGAGGCGGAAACACCATATATTTT. As protein: CASSMDNTGGGNTIYF.

This chain joins TRBV5-1 and TRBJ2-4; the D call may be TRBD1 or TRBD2 (5 bases each). Germline CDR1 and CDR2: SGHRS and YFSETQ. CDR3 length equals 16 residues. V was shortened by 0 bases and J by 9 bases, with 19 bases between the two germline ends. CDR3 sequence (DNA): TGCGCCAGCAGCTTGGCCGGGGCAGGACCCAGCGGCATTCAGTACTTC. Encoded protein: CASSLAGAGPSGIQYF.

The J gene is TRBJ1-4, the V gene TRBV7-9; D is possibly TRBD1 (5 bases). With 1 base removed from V and 13 bases from J, the gap between germline ends came to 13 bases. The germline CDR1 and CDR2 sequences are SEHNR and FQNEAQ (reference sequence). The CDR3 is made up of 13 amino acids. CDR3 nucleotide sequence: TGTGCCAGCAGCTTAGAGGAGGGGCCCGGACTGTTTTTT. Amino acids: CASSLEEGPGLFF.

CDR3 in DNA: TGTGCCAGTAGTACCCCCGACGTCACTTCTCTTCAGCATTTT. Translated: CASSTPDVTSLQHF. The rearrangement uses TRBV19 and TRBJ1-5; D remains unclear. The CDR3 length is 14 residues. V was trimmed by 4 bases and J by 13 bases, leaving 20 bases between them. The V gene's germline CDR1 is LNHDA and CDR2 SQIVND (reference sequence). Full variable domain (remainder filled in from reference TRBV19 and TRBJ1-5): DGGITQSPKYLFRKEGQNVTLSCEQNLNHDAMYWYRQDPGQGLRLIYYSQIVNDFQKGDIAEGYSVSREKKESFPLTVTSAQKNPTAFYLCASSTPDVTSLQHFGDGTRLSIL.

This clone was seen a few times. The chain is built from TRBV7-9 and TRBJ2-7, with a weak D call TRBD1 (6 bases). The CDR3 is 13 residues long. Trimming shortened V by 3 bases and J by 2 bases, and 8 bases separated the two germline ends. Germline V gene data show CDR1 as SEHNR and CDR2 as FQNEAQ (reference sequence). CDR3: CASSFRDTYEQYF. CDR3 sequence (DNA): TGTGCCAGCAGCTTTAGGGACACCTACGAGCAGTACTTC.

The rearrangement uses TRBV6-1 and TRBJ1-1, with D hard to call. CDR1 is MNHNS and CDR2 is SASEGT in the germline V gene. V was clipped by 3 bases and J by 3 bases, with 14 bases between them. This CDR3 contains 15 residues. CDR3: CASSDLGELYTEAFF. The CDR3 bases are TGTGCCAGCAGTGATCTCGGCGAGTTGTACACTGAAGCTTTCTTT.

This clone was seen once. The CDR3 bases are TGTGCCAGCAGGGGCGTGGACACTGAAGCTTTCTTT. It translates to CASRGVDTEAFF. The rearrangement links TRBV6-5 to TRBJ1-1, with unresolved D. This CDR3 is built from 12 residues. V gave up 6 bases and J gave up 3 bases, with 8 bases separating them. From germline, CDR1 is MNHEY and CDR2 SVGAGI.

The chain links TRBV15 to TRBJ1-4; 9 positions agree with TRBD1. Germline values: CDR1 LNHNV, CDR2 YYDKDF (reference sequence). The V and J ends lost 6 bases and 5 bases, in that order; junction bases with no gene match: 4. The CDR3 extends over 14 amino acids. DNA of the CDR3: TGTGCCACCAGACGGGACAGGGAGAATGAAAAACTGTTTTTT. This codes for CATRRDRENEKLFF.

The chain employs TRBV11-2 and TRBJ1-2; no firm D call. CDR1 is SGHAT, CDR2 FQNNGV, per germline. The V and J ends lost 6 bases and 3 bases respectively, with 11 bases between them. There are 13 residues in the CDR3. In DNA form, the CDR3 reads TGTGCCAGCAGTAACCCCGGGTACTATGGCTACACCTTC. It translates to CASSNPGYYGYTF.

The CDR3 DNA follows: TGCGCCAGCAGCCAAGGGGTAGCTGTGAACACTGAAGCTTTCTTT. Encoded protein: CASSQGVAVNTEAFF. This chain joins TRBV4-3 and TRBJ1-1; no clear D. Germline assignment: CDR1 LGHNA and CDR2 YSLEER. V lost 1 base and J lost 0, with 9 bases in between. The CDR3 spans 15 residues.

This clone came up once. The V gene is TRBV6-5, the J gene TRBJ1-2; TRBD1 might be the D (5 bases). Trimming shortened V by 6 bases and J by 3 bases, and 8 bases separated the two germline ends. The V gene's germline CDR1 is MNHEY and CDR2 SVGAGI. The CDR3 is 12 amino acids. The CDR3 region has the DNA TGTGCCAGCAGGGGGCTCGACTATGGCTACACCTTC. Amino acid sequence: CASRGLDYGYTF.

V is TRBV6-1 and J is TRBJ1-4, with D possibly being TRBD1 (5 bases). There are 12 residues in the CDR3. Deletions cut 8 bases from V and 4 bases from J, with 8 bases between. Germline V lookup: CDR1 MNHNS, CDR2 SASEGT. CDR3 in amino acids: CASGGFNEKLFF. The CDR3 DNA sequence: TGTGCCAGCGGGGGGTTTAATGAAAAACTGTTTTTT.

The V gene is TRBV7-6, the J gene TRBJ2-3; 14 positions agree with TRBD2. The CDR3 covers 16 residues. The V gene end was trimmed by 5 bases and the J gene end by 3 bases; junction bases not matched to a gene: 4. The germline V gene has CDR1 SGHVS and CDR2 FNYEAQ. The CDR3 region has the DNA TGTGCCAGCAGCCCGACTAGCGGGGGGGCAACAGATACGCAGTATTTT. Translating gives CASSPTSGGATDTQYF. The complete variable domain, with remaining parts taken from reference TRBV7-6 and TRBJ2-3, reads GAGVSQSPRYKVTKRGQDVALRCDPISGHVSLYWYRQALGQGPEFLTYFNYEAQQDKSGLPNDRFSAERPEGSISTLTIQRTEQRDSAMYRCASSPTSGGATDTQYFGPGTRLTVL.

This chain links TRBV4-3 with TRBJ1-5; D might be TRBD1 (5 bases). This CDR3 contains 14 residues. Germline CDR1 and CDR2: LGHNA and YSLEER. Trimming stripped 0 bases from V and 7 bases from J, with 10 bases between. CDR3: CASSQEQGAQPQHF. In DNA, the CDR3 is TGCGCCAGCAGCCAAGAGCAAGGGGCCCAGCCCCAGCATTTT.